This T cell receptor beta chain emerged from a study of blood T cells in healthy people across ages. Study-wide points: It was held that diversity estimates obtained from one million T cells represented underestimates.

Points on this clonotype: What it binds is not known.

Every sample yielded at least 7 million isolated PBMCs. The amount of total RNA extracted per sample was at least 6 micrograms. The second PCR ran roughly 6 to 11 cycles with a sample-barcoded 5' primer and J-beta primers. TCRdb itself ran the 5' RACE reads through MiXCR, one entry per CDR3 protein. The profile shows approximately 800,000 distinct CDR3 sequences, around 25% of them singletons. The same data also went into a second study, on T cells of mothers and their children. Turning to that study: Not a single persistent microchimeric T cell clone was detected.

The source of this sequence is a boy between 10 and 17 years old in good health. Material: blood.

DNA for the CDR3: TGTGCCAGCAGAACCGGGACAGGGGGCGGAGAGACCCAGTACTTC. Protein product: CASRTGTGGGETQYF. V usage is TRBV7-9 and J usage is TRBJ2-5, with TRBD1 identical over 12 bases. Trimming took 6 bases from V and 4 from J; bases not matched to a gene: 6. The CDR3 totals 15 residues. CDR1 is SEHNR, CDR2 FQNEAQ, per germline (reference sequence).